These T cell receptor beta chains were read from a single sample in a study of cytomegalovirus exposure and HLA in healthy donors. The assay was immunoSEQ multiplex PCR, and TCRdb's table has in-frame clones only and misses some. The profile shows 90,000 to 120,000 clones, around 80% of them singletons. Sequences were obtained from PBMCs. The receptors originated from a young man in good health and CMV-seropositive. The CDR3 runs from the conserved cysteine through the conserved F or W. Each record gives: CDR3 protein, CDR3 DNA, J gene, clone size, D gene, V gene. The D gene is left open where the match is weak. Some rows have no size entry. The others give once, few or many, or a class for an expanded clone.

CDR3 protein: CASSIRRTGLSNEQYF
CDR3 DNA: TGTGCCAGTAGTATTCGACGGACAGGACTTTCGAACGAGCAGTACTTC
J gene: TRBJ2-7
clone size: NA
D gene: TRBD1
V gene: TRBV19

CDR3 protein: CSSSLFQGEAFF
CDR3 DNA: TGTTCCAGCAGCTTGTTCCAGGGGGAGGCTTTCTTT
J gene: TRBJ1-1
clone size: NA
D gene: TRBD1
V gene: TRBV7-9

CDR3 protein: CASSRFGGLETQYF
CDR3 DNA: TGTGCCAGCAGTCGCTTCGGGGGGCTAGAGACCCAGTACTTC
J gene: TRBJ2-5
clone size: few
D gene: NA
V gene: TRBV6-5

CDR3 protein: CASREEGPPLHF
CDR3 DNA: TGTGCCAGTAGGGAGGAGGGTCCACCCCTCCACTTT
J gene: TRBJ1-6
clone size: NA
D gene: NA
V gene: TRBV6-1

CDR3 protein: CATAEGASNQPQHF
CDR3 DNA: TGTGCCACCGCCGAGGGGGCAAGCAATCAGCCCCAGCATTTT
J gene: TRBJ1-5
clone size: NA
D gene: TRBD1
V gene: TRBV6-5

CDR3 protein: CASSLVAGSTEAFF
CDR3 DNA: TGTGCCAGCAGCTTAGTGGCAGGGTCCACTGAAGCTTTCTTT
J gene: TRBJ1-1
clone size: NA
D gene: NA
V gene: TRBV13

CDR3 protein: CASGQANTGELFF
CDR3 DNA: TGTGCCAGCGGGCAAGCGAACACCGGGGAGCTGTTTTTT
J gene: TRBJ2-2
clone size: NA
D gene: NA
V gene: TRBV6-1

CDR3 protein: CAINADLVNTEAFF
CDR3 DNA: TGTGCCATCAACGCGGATCTGGTGAACACTGAAGCTTTCTTT
J gene: TRBJ1-1
clone size: NA
D gene: NA
V gene: TRBV10-3

CDR3 protein: CASSEGTSGGIEQFF
CDR3 DNA: TGTGCCAGCAGTGAAGGGACTAGCGGGGGCATAGAGCAGTTCTTC
J gene: TRBJ2-1
clone size: NA
D gene: TRBD2
V gene: TRBV6-1

CDR3 protein: CASSGGGHPEAFF
CDR3 DNA: TGTGCCAGCTCCGGGGGAGGGCACCCAGAAGCTTTCTTT
J gene: TRBJ1-1
clone size: NA
D gene: NA
V gene: TRBV18

CDR3 protein: CASSIGTPVPQETQYF
CDR3 DNA: TGTGCCAGCAGCATTGGGACTCCCGTACCCCAAGAGACCCAGTACTTC
J gene: TRBJ2-5
clone size: NA
D gene: NA
V gene: TRBV5-6

CDR3 protein: CATGWDRAWGYTF
CDR3 DNA: TGTGCCACCGGTTGGGACAGGGCCTGGGGCTACACCTTC
J gene: TRBJ1-2
clone size: NA
D gene: TRBD1
V gene: TRBV15

CDR3 protein: CASSLPGGAEAFF
CDR3 DNA: TGTGCCAGCAGTCTACCCGGGGGGGCTGAAGCTTTCTTT
J gene: TRBJ1-1
clone size: NA
D gene: NA
V gene: TRBV6-1